A selection of T cell receptor beta chains follows, all from one sample in a study of T cell responses to AZD1222 COVID-19 vaccine. Sequencing used immunoSEQ multiplex PCR; TCRdb keeps in-frame clones, though not all of them. The data hold roughly 120,000 clones, with about 91% observed a single time. This specimen consisted of peripheral blood, obtained on day 0 of AZD1222 vaccination. The receptors derive from an adult in good health. The CDR3 runs from the conserved cysteine through the conserved F or W. The order of the fields is D gene, J gene, clone size, V gene, CDR3 protein, CDR3 DNA. A D gene is named only where the DNA matches it firmly. Size values are once, few and many counts, or a class for expanded clones, and some rows have none.

TRBD1	TRBJ1-6	.	TRBV28	CASSWGTAKAPLHF	TGTGCCAGCAGTTGGGGGACAGCAAAGGCACCCCTCCACTTT
.	TRBJ1-2	few	TRBV25-1	CASSKAGTDYGYTF	TGTGCCAGCAGCAAGGCAGGTACCGACTATGGCTACACCTTC
.	TRBJ1-5	few	TRBV19	CASSKTTGWQPQHF	TGTGCCAGTAGTAAGACAACAGGGTGGCAGCCCCAGCATTTT
.	TRBJ1-2	.	TRBV6-5	CASVRDYLSNYGYTF	TGTGCCAGCGTAAGGGACTACCTTTCTAACTATGGCTACACCTTC
TRBD2	TRBJ2-1	few	TRBV2	CASRPGLVYYNEQFF	TGTGCCAGCAGACCGGGACTAGTTTACTACAATGAGCAGTTCTTC
TRBD2	TRBJ2-3	.	TRBV29-1	CSVEDSPTLAGGQTDTQYF	TGCAGCGTTGAAGATTCCCCAACATTAGCGGGGGGACAGACAGATACGCAGTATTTT
TRBD1	TRBJ1-4	.	TRBV11-2	CASNLNTGATNEKLFF	TGTGCCAGCAACTTAAACACAGGGGCAACTAATGAAAAACTGTTTTTT
.	TRBJ1-2	.	TRBV3-1/TRBV3-2	CASSQNTGGQGGYTF	TGTGCCAGCAGCCAGAACACGGGGGGTCAGGGAGGCTACACCTTC
TRBD2	TRBJ2-7	.	TRBV20-1	CSASGGGNYEQYF	TGCAGTGCTAGTGGCGGGGGGAACTACGAGCAGTACTTC
.	TRBJ2-7	once	TRBV12-2	CASRLVGRPEGQNTYEQYF	TGTGCAAGTCGCTTAGTAGGGCGCCCGGAGGGGCAGAACACCTACGAGCAGTACTTC
TRBD1	TRBJ1-3	.	TRBV5-4	CASSPGTGSSGNTIYF	TGTGCCAGCAGCCCCGGGACAGGGAGCTCTGGAAACACCATATATTTT
.	TRBJ1-4	.	TRBV7-2	CASSSNSGSNEKLFF	TGTGCCAGCAGCTCGAACTCGGGGTCTAATGAAAAACTGTTTTTT
.	TRBJ2-6	.	TRBV7-2	CASSTGFSGANVLTF	TGTGCCAGCAGTACAGGGTTCTCTGGGGCCAACGTCCTGACTTTC
TRBD1	TRBJ1-5	.	TRBV24-1	CATSDHRGIQWNQPQHF	TGTGCCACCAGTGATCACAGGGGTATTCAGTGGAATCAGCCCCAGCATTTT
TRBD2	TRBJ2-7	.	TRBV7-2	CASSSSGGPYEQYF	TGTGCCAGCAGCTCCTCGGGGGGGCCTTACGAGCAGTACTTC
.	TRBJ1-1	.	TRBV12-5	CATATAPNTEAFF	TGTGCTACTGCGACCGCACCGAACACTGAAGCTTTCTTT
TRBD1	TRBJ1-1	once	TRBV14	CASSQVREAGGTEAFF	TGTGCCAGCAGCCAAGTTCGGGAGGCAGGGGGAACTGAAGCTTTCTTT
.	TRBJ1-6	few	TRBV4-3	CASSQTDGSPLHF	TGCGCCAGCAGCCAGACAGACGGTTCACCCCTCCACTTT
.	TRBJ1-3	.	TRBV6-5	CASSYGGYAGNTIYF	TGTGCCAGCAGTTACGGGGGGTACGCTGGAAACACCATATATTTT
.	TRBJ1-1	once	TRBV4-3	CASSQVGGAPGAFF	TGCGCCAGCAGCCAAGTTGGAGGGGCCCCTGGGGCTTTCTTT
.	TRBJ2-6	.	TRBV7-8	CASSPVGNVLTF	TGTGCCAGCAGCCCAGTGGGCAACGTCCTGACTTTC
.	TRBJ1-2	.	TRBV7-9	CASSLAGGADGYTF	TGTGCCAGCAGCTTAGCAGGGGGGGCGGATGGCTACACCTTC
.	TRBJ2-3	.	TRBV18	CASSPDSSDTQYF	TGTGCCAGCTCACCTGACAGTTCAGATACGCAGTATTTT
.	TRBJ2-1	.	TRBV9	CASSGGKARGYNEQFF	TGTGCCAGCAGCGGGGGGAAGGCGAGGGGCTACAATGAGCAGTTCTTC
TRBD1	TRBJ1-1	.	TRBV5-6	CASSLVSAGGGTEAFF	TGTGCCAGCAGCTTGGTCTCGGCAGGGGGAGGAACTGAAGCTTTCTTT
TRBD1	TRBJ1-5	.	TRBV28	CASNLVGTGNQPQHF	TGTGCCAGCAATCTGGTGGGGACAGGGAACCAGCCCCAGCATTTT
TRBD1	TRBJ2-5	.	TRBV29-1	CSGARGQETQYF	TGCAGCGGGGCACGGGGACAGGAGACCCAGTACTTC
TRBD2	TRBJ2-1	.	TRBV4-2	CASSHGTSGVNEQFF	TGTGCCAGCAGCCACGGGACTAGCGGGGTCAATGAGCAGTTCTTC
.	TRBJ1-5	.	TRBV4-2	CASSQAGSNQPQHF	TGTGCCAGCAGCCAAGCCGGGAGCAATCAGCCCCAGCATTTT
.	TRBJ1-2	.	TRBV19	CASADLQYGYTF	TGTGCCAGCGCAGACCTTCAATATGGCTACACCTTC
.	TRBJ2-2	.	TRBV4-3	CASSQGDTTTGELFF	TGCGCCAGCAGCCAAGGGGACACGACAACCGGGGAGCTGTTTTTT
.	TRBJ1-3	once	TRBV7-2	CASSLVPLQGISGNTIYF	TGTGCCAGCAGCTTAGTACCCCTACAGGGAATCTCTGGAAACACCATATATTTT
.	TRBJ2-7	.	TRBV28	CASSPLIFYTAFYEQYF	TGTGCCAGCAGTCCACTTATTTTCTATACGGCTTTCTACGAGCAGTACTTC
.	TRBJ2-3	once	TRBV29-1	CSVEPGTDTQYF	TGCAGCGTTGAACCGGGCACCGATACGCAGTATTTT
.	TRBJ1-2	once	TRBV18	CASSQSTGNSDGYTF	TGTGCCAGCTCACAGTCTACCGGGAACAGTGATGGCTACACCTTC
TRBD2	TRBJ2-1	.	TRBV9	CASSVSGGGNEQFF	TGTGCCAGCAGCGTTAGCGGGGGGGGCAATGAGCAGTTCTTC
.	TRBJ2-1	.	TRBV9	CASSGDGYEQFF	TGTGCCAGCAGCGGCGACGGGTATGAGCAGTTCTTC
.	TRBJ1-1	.	TRBV15	CATSRPTSTYNLNTEAFF	TGTGCCACCAGCAGACCAACCTCGACCTACAACTTGAACACTGAAGCTTTCTTT
TRBD1	TRBJ1-5	.	TRBV6-6	CASSPRTGVYSNQPQHF	TGTGCCAGCAGTCCTCGGACAGGGGTTTATAGCAATCAGCCCCAGCATTTT
.	TRBJ2-5	.	TRBV9	CASSDGTSARETQYF	TGTGCCAGCAGCGATGGGACATCAGCACGAGAGACCCAGTACTTC
.	TRBJ1-4	once	TRBV28	CASSHGGTNEKLFF	TGTGCCAGCAGTCATGGGGGGACTAATGAAAAACTGTTTTTT
.	TRBJ2-3	.	TRBV19	CASSPTQGRSTDTQYF	TGTGCCAGTAGTCCAACGCAAGGACGGAGCACAGATACGCAGTATTTT
.	TRBJ1-1	.	TRBV7-9	CASSLAVAEAFF	TGTGCCAGCAGCCTCGCGGTCGCCGAAGCTTTCTTT
.	TRBJ2-1	few	TRBV7-8	CASSFERGPNNEQFF	TGTGCCAGCAGCTTCGAACGGGGGCCTAACAATGAGCAGTTCTTC
.	TRBJ1-1	.	TRBV7-9	CASSFRNTEAFF	TGTGCCAGCAGCTTCCGAAACACTGAAGCTTTCTTT
.	TRBJ1-6	.	TRBV28	CASSLGGEPMAPLHF	TGTGCCAGCAGTTTGGGCGGCGAGCCTATGGCACCCCTCCACTTT